This T cell receptor (beta chain) was captured in a study of blood T cell repertoires in COVID-19 (dated by TCRdb to about 2020). The study in broad terms: Samples covering the acute and convalescent phases of COVID-19 were provided by collaborators in the United States, Italy and Spain. The material from the prospective study consisted of cDNA or gDNA derived from T cells, B-cell-depleted T cells, or PBMCs. Deeply sampled blood TCRbeta repertoires from subjects exposed to, actively infected with, or recovered from COVID-19 were included in the dataset. The samples were drawn from the first 160 participants of the ongoing ImmuneRACE study and from 950 to 1,500 subjects provided by 6 global collaborators. Nearly every sample came with metadata listing a de-identified subject ID, COVID-19 status, age in years and sex. The repertoires were released in a freely available public database intended as a resource for research on the immune response to SARS-CoV-2. Where HLA class I and class II types were available, the types were taken from metadata supplied by the sample provider, not from assay-based typing. Broader findings and caveats from the paper: Clinical and demographic metadata were provided uncurated, with the amount varying by source and participant.

For this clone: The antigen it binds to is not known. The input lacks base qualities; no much larger clone sits a single base away.

The immunoSEQ Assay, a bias-controlled multiplex PCR, was used to amplify TCRbeta CDR3 regions from genomic DNA. Turning to the authors' computational methods: Nucleated cell counts per sample were estimated from amplification of reference gene primers within the assay. Sequence reads were collapsed and filtered to measure the absolute abundance of every unique TCRbeta CDR3 rearrangement. For each sample, productive Simpson clonality was calculated as the square root of Simpson's diversity index across productive rearrangements. TCRdb's version of the immuneACCESS table is confined to in-frame rearrangements and falls short of the full clone set. An unresolved V gene accounts for under half of the shortfall where checked; the remainder is of unknown origin. The V and J calls and the clone size are those of that table, but D and trimming were determined from the DNA. This sample comprises about 86,000 clones, around 80% of them detected only once. Roughly 32% of the sample goes to the ten largest clones.

Taken from the germline V gene, the CDR1 and CDR2 loops are MDHEN and SYDVKM. Its CDR3 holds 12 amino acids, cysteine through phenylalanine. Here the CDR3 DNA is all that survives: 36 bases in frame from base 1. The V end loses 5 bases and the J end loses 1 base, and a stretch of 5 bases separates them. The collaborating institutions used their own protocols to collect whole blood in K2EDTA tubes. Collaborator samples were shipped for TCRbeta analysis as frozen whole blood, isolated PBMCs, or DNA extracted from either sample type. The TCR was taken from a woman of 80 years or more with active or convalescent COVID-19. The V and J genes are TRBV28 and TRBJ1-1, with a weak D call of TRBD1 (5 bases match). What was sequenced was peripheral blood. In nucleotide form, the sequence is TGTGCCAGCAGTCAGGGGAACACTGAAGCTTTCTTT. It translates as CASSQGNTEAFF.